Listed below are T cell receptor beta chains from one sample, sequenced in a study of preoperative IRX-2 immunotherapy in early breast cancer. Sequenced by immunoSEQ multiplex PCR; TCRdb stores in-frame clones only, minus some. The sample has over 60,000 clones; roughly 94% are singletons. Sampling was conducted from a patient treated with IRX-2 immunotherapy. These receptors came from a human donor with breast cancer. Each CDR3 is given with its conserved first and last residue. D genes are given only for firm matches. The size field is filled for only some rows; it gives once, few, many or a size class.

length: 13
V: TRBV2
D: TRBD1
J: TRBJ1-5
size: -
DNA: TGTGCCAGCACGGGGACAGGGGGTCAGCCCCAGCATTTT
CDR3: CASTGTGGQPQHF

length: 17
V: TRBV6-1
D: TRBD1
J: TRBJ1-5
size: -
DNA: TGTGCCAGCAGTGAAGGGTTGCAGGGGGCGACGAATCAGCCCCAGCATTTT
CDR3: CASSEGLQGATNQPQHF

length: 14
V: TRBV28
D: -
J: TRBJ1-2
size: -
DNA: TGTGCTGTTTTATGGACTCCTCCTAACTATGGCTACACCTTC
CDR3: CAVLWTPPNYGYTF

length: 14
V: TRBV4-1
D: -
J: TRBJ2-7
size: -
DNA: TGCGCCAGCAGCCAAGGGGATCGACTCTACGAGCAGTACTTC
CDR3: CASSQGDRLYEQYF

length: 15
V: TRBV4-1
D: -
J: TRBJ2-7
size: once
DNA: TGCGCCAGCAGCCAGCCACAGGGAGGAGGGTACGAGCAGTACTTC
CDR3: CASSQPQGGGYEQYF

length: 13
V: TRBV2
D: -
J: TRBJ1-1
size: once
DNA: TGTGCCAGCAGTGATGGCGGATTACCTGAAGCTTTCTTT
CDR3: CASSDGGLPEAFF

length: 16
V: TRBV5-4
D: -
J: TRBJ2-3
size: -
DNA: TGTGCCAGCAGCTTGCTCGCTGGGGGTTACACAGATACGCAGTATTTT
CDR3: CASSLLAGGYTDTQYF

length: 15
V: TRBV10-3
D: TRBD1
J: TRBJ1-3
size: -
DNA: TGTGCCATCAGTGGAAGGACAGGGGCTGGAAACACCATATATTTT
CDR3: CAISGRTGAGNTIYF

length: 16
V: TRBV12-5
D: TRBD2
J: TRBJ2-1
size: -
DNA: TGTGCTAGTGGTTTGGCAACTAGCGGGAGGTTGGGTGAGCAGTTCTTC
CDR3: CASGLATSGRLGEQFF

length: 14
V: TRBV6-5
D: -
J: TRBJ2-5
size: -
DNA: TGTGCCAGCAGTTACAGGGTAGGATCGGTGACCCAGTACTTC
CDR3: CASSYRVGSVTQYF

length: 14
V: TRBV28
D: -
J: TRBJ2-4
size: -
DNA: TGTGCCAGCGGGGGGAGTCTAGCCAAAAACATTCAGTACTTC
CDR3: CASGGSLAKNIQYF

length: 15
V: TRBV11-3
D: TRBD1
J: TRBJ2-6
size: -
DNA: TGTGCCAGCAGCCCGGGACAGGCCGGGGCCAACGTTCTGACTTTC
CDR3: CASSPGQAGANVLTF

length: 16
V: TRBV7-2
D: TRBD2
J: TRBJ2-7
size: -
DNA: TGTGCCAGCAGCTTGGGGGGCGGGAGGTCTTCCTACGAGCAGTACTTC
CDR3: CASSLGGGRSSYEQYF

length: 16
V: TRBV2
D: TRBD1
J: TRBJ1-4
size: -
DNA: TGTGCCAGCAGAAGGGACAGGTTTTCAACTAATGAAAAACTGTTTTTT
CDR3: CASRRDRFSTNEKLFF

length: 19
V: TRBV18
D: TRBD2
J: TRBJ2-1
size: once
DNA: TGTGCCAGCTCACCACCTAGCGGGAGACGTGGTGGATCCTACAATGAGCAGTTCTTC
CDR3: CASSPPSGRRGGSYNEQFF

length: 13
V: TRBV19
D: -
J: TRBJ2-4
size: few
DNA: TGTGCCAGCGGAAGGACCCCCCCAAACATTCAGTACTTC
CDR3: CASGRTPPNIQYF

length: 13
V: TRBV5-4
D: TRBD1
J: TRBJ2-7
size: few
DNA: TGTGCCAGCAGCTACAGGGGGACCTACGAGCAGTACTTC
CDR3: CASSYRGTYEQYF

length: 11
V: TRBV5-1
D: -
J: TRBJ2-1
size: -
DNA: TGCGCCAGCTCCCAGTTTGGGGAGCAGTTCTTC
CDR3: CASSQFGEQFF

length: 13
V: TRBV12-5
D: -
J: TRBJ1-5
size: -
DNA: TGTGCTAGTGGTTTGGGCAGGGGTCAGCCCCAGCATTTT
CDR3: CASGLGRGQPQHF

length: 14
V: TRBV11-3
D: -
J: TRBJ1-3
size: -
DNA: TGTGCCAGCAGCTCAAGCTCGGCAGGAAACACCATATATTTT
CDR3: CASSSSSAGNTIYF

length: 15
V: TRBV7-9
D: -
J: TRBJ2-2
size: -
DNA: TGTGCCAGCAGAGCGCCAGGGATAAACACCGGGGAGCTGTTTTTT
CDR3: CASRAPGINTGELFF

length: 15
V: TRBV5-3
D: -
J: TRBJ2-7
size: -
DNA: TGTGCCAGAAGCTTGGGGGCACAGGGTGAGTACGAGCAGTACTTC
CDR3: CARSLGAQGEYEQYF

length: 13
V: TRBV19
D: -
J: TRBJ2-1
size: -
DNA: TGTGCCAGTAGTACTCAAAAAGGGAATGAGCAGTTCTTC
CDR3: CASSTQKGNEQFF

length: 14
V: TRBV18
D: -
J: TRBJ2-7
size: -
DNA: TGTGCCAGCTCACCATCAAGTGGCTCCTACGAGCAGTACTTC
CDR3: CASSPSSGSYEQYF

length: 16
V: TRBV5-1
D: -
J: TRBJ1-2
size: -
DNA: TGCGCCAGCAGCTTGGACGCGGCTCGGGGGCGGAATGGCTACACCTTC
CDR3: CASSLDAARGRNGYTF

length: 14
V: TRBV10-2
D: -
J: TRBJ1-1
size: few
DNA: TGCGCCAGCAGTGATTGGGGGAGCTGGACTGAAGCTTTCTTT
CDR3: CASSDWGSWTEAFF

length: 13
V: TRBV5-5
D: -
J: TRBJ1-2
size: -
DNA: TGTGCCAGCAGCTTGTCCAGGGAAATAGGCTACACCTTC
CDR3: CASSLSREIGYTF

length: 19
V: TRBV4-1
D: TRBD2
J: TRBJ2-5
size: -
DNA: TGCGCCAGCAGCCAAGATAAGGGGGGACTAGCTAAGGGCCAAGAGACCCAGTACTTC
CDR3: CASSQDKGGLAKGQETQYF

length: 17
V: TRBV7-8
D: TRBD1
J: TRBJ1-2
size: -
DNA: TGTGCCAGCAGCCCGCATTATACGGGACAGGGGGCAGGTGGCTACACCTTC
CDR3: CASSPHYTGQGAGGYTF

length: 13
V: TRBV25-1
D: -
J: TRBJ2-1
size: -
DNA: TGTGCCAGCAGTGAATTCCGAGGTTTGGCCCAGTTCTTC
CDR3: CASSEFRGLAQFF

length: 17
V: TRBV4-3
D: TRBD2
J: TRBJ2-3
size: -
DNA: TGCGCCAGCAGCCCCCGAGCGGGCGGGGGAGGGGCAGATACGCAGTATTTT
CDR3: CASSPRAGGGGADTQYF

length: 12
V: TRBV18
D: -
J: TRBJ2-7
size: -
DNA: TGTGCCAGCTCACGGACAGTATACGAGCAGTACTTC
CDR3: CASSRTVYEQYF

length: 16
V: TRBV18
D: -
J: TRBJ2-2
size: -
DNA: TGTGCCAGCTCACTCAGGACAGCCCTCAACACCGGGGAGCTGTTTTTT
CDR3: CASSLRTALNTGELFF

length: 13
V: TRBV6-4
D: -
J: TRBJ1-1
size: few
DNA: TGTGCCAGCAGACAGGATTGGGACACTGAAGCTTTCTTT
CDR3: CASRQDWDTEAFF

length: 16
V: TRBV4-1
D: -
J: TRBJ2-7
size: -
DNA: TGCGCCAGCAGCCAAGATGAGGGAGTGGTTCTCTACGAGCAGTACTTC
CDR3: CASSQDEGVVLYEQYF

length: 14
V: TRBV30
D: -
J: TRBJ1-3
size: once
DNA: TGTGCCTGGAGTACACTCAACTCTGGAAACACCATATATTTT
CDR3: CAWSTLNSGNTIYF

length: 17
V: TRBV5-1
D: TRBD1
J: TRBJ2-3
size: once
DNA: TGCGCCAGCAGCGGGGGGGGACAGGGAAGTTACACAGATACGCAGTATTTT
CDR3: CASSGGGQGSYTDTQYF

length: 16
V: TRBV4-3
D: TRBD2
J: TRBJ2-3
size: -
DNA: TGCGCCAGCAGCCGATCTAGCGGCCCAAGCACAGATACGCAGTATTTT
CDR3: CASSRSSGPSTDTQYF

length: 15
V: TRBV6-4
D: TRBD1
J: TRBJ2-2
size: -
DNA: TGTGCCAGCAGCCAACAGGGGGCGAACACCGGGGAGCTGTTTTTT
CDR3: CASSQQGANTGELFF

length: 14
V: TRBV5-5
D: -
J: TRBJ2-7
size: -
DNA: TGTGCCAGCAGCTTGTATACAGATTCCTACGAGCAGTACTTC
CDR3: CASSLYTDSYEQYF

length: 13
V: TRBV29-1
D: -
J: TRBJ1-5
size: -
DNA: TGCAGCGTTGGGGGGGGGTCAAATCAGCCCCAGCATTTT
CDR3: CSVGGGSNQPQHF

length: 15
V: TRBV7-9
D: -
J: TRBJ2-1
size: -
DNA: TGTGCCAGCAGCCCCTCGGCAGACTCCTACAATGAGCAGTTCTTC
CDR3: CASSPSADSYNEQFF

length: 15
V: TRBV11-2
D: -
J: TRBJ2-7
size: -
DNA: TGTGCCAGCAGCTTAGGGCCGGTGAGCTCCTACGAGCAGTACTTC
CDR3: CASSLGPVSSYEQYF

length: 15
V: TRBV7-3
D: -
J: TRBJ2-5
size: -
DNA: TGTGCCAGCAGCTTAATTGGGTCTAACCAAGAGACCCAGTACTTC
CDR3: CASSLIGSNQETQYF

length: 16
V: TRBV11-2
D: -
J: TRBJ2-3
size: -
DNA: TGTGCCAGCAGCTCCCCGGGTAGTGTTAGGTCAGATACGCAGTATTTT
CDR3: CASSSPGSVRSDTQYF

length: 15
V: TRBV6-5
D: TRBD2
J: TRBJ2-3
size: -
DNA: TGTGCCAGCACCTTAGCGGGGGCCCTCACAGATACGCAGTATTTT
CDR3: CASTLAGALTDTQYF

length: 14
V: TRBV19
D: TRBD2
J: TRBJ2-3
size: -
DNA: TGTGCCAGTAGCCAGCGGGGGCGGGCAGATACGCAGTATTTT
CDR3: CASSQRGRADTQYF

length: 13
V: TRBV28
D: TRBD1
J: TRBJ2-7
size: -
DNA: TGTGCCAGCAAGCCAGGGGGTAGAGGCGAGCAGTACTTC
CDR3: CASKPGGRGEQYF

length: 13
V: TRBV30
D: -
J: TRBJ1-5
size: few
DNA: TGTGCCTGGAGTGTAAAAGGCAATCAGCCCCAGCATTTT
CDR3: CAWSVKGNQPQHF

length: 17
V: TRBV28
D: -
J: TRBJ2-2
size: -
DNA: TGTGCCAGCTACAGTTTACATTACAGGGCCCGAACCGGGGAGCTGTTTTTT
CDR3: CASYSLHYRARTGELFF

length: 14
V: TRBV4-3
D: -
J: TRBJ1-1
size: -
DNA: TGCGCCAGCAGCCGCGTCAACCGGGGAACTGAAGCTTTCTTT
CDR3: CASSRVNRGTEAFF

length: 14
V: TRBV6-5
D: -
J: TRBJ2-4
size: -
DNA: TGTGCCAGCAGAGCAGGGGTCCTTAGAAACATTCAGTACTTC
CDR3: CASRAGVLRNIQYF

length: 16
V: TRBV7-8
D: TRBD2
J: TRBJ2-2
size: -
DNA: TGTGCCAGCAGCTGGAGACTAGCGGGACGCACCGGGGAGCTGTTTTTT
CDR3: CASSWRLAGRTGELFF

length: 17
V: TRBV5-5
D: TRBD2
J: TRBJ2-7
size: -
DNA: TGTGCCAGCAGGCGGACTAGCGGGGCATCCATTTTGTACGAGCAGTACTTC
CDR3: CASRRTSGASILYEQYF

length: 15
V: TRBV11-1
D: -
J: TRBJ2-5
size: -
DNA: TGTGCCAGCAGCCCCAATTACGGGACCCAAGAGACCCAGTACTTC
CDR3: CASSPNYGTQETQYF

length: 16
V: TRBV5-6
D: TRBD2
J: TRBJ2-2
size: -
DNA: TGTGCCAGCAGCTTCCGGCGGGGGGGTAACACCGGGGAGCTGTTTTTT
CDR3: CASSFRRGGNTGELFF

length: 13
V: TRBV28
D: -
J: TRBJ1-5
size: once
DNA: TGTGCCAGCAGTTTTTATAGCAATCAGCCCCAGCATTTT
CDR3: CASSFYSNQPQHF